Below, 18 T cell receptor beta chains from the same sample are listed, as sequenced in a study of control samples from healthy donors and cancer patients. Profiled with immunoSEQ multiplex PCR; TCRdb holds only in-frame clones, not every one. The table records about 77,000 clones, over 80% of them present only once. The material sequenced was blood. The receptor source for this set is an older woman in good health.

This chain joins TRBV10-1 and TRBJ2-5, with D unclear. The CDR3 spans 15 residues. V lost 7 bases, J lost 4 bases, and 19 bases lay in between. Per the germline V gene, CDR1 is WNHNN and CDR2 is SYGVQD (reference sequence). Here the CDR3 reads CASIPSAQQRETQYF. CDR3 in DNA: TGCGCCAGCATACCGTCGGCCCAGCAGCGAGAGACCCAGTACTTC.

This chain uses TRBV5-1 with TRBJ1-6; possible D gene TRBD1, 5 bases. V gave up 2 bases and J gave up 13 bases, with 16 bases separating them. The CDR3 is 14 amino acids. Germline CDR1 reads SGHRS; CDR2 reads YFSETQ. CDR3: CASSFGTAVYPLHF. In nucleotides, the CDR3 is TGCGCCAGCAGCTTCGGGACGGCCGTGTACCCCCTCCACTTT.

V and J are TRBV28 and TRBJ1-2, with D tentatively TRBD1 (5 bases). Germline CDR1 MDHEN, CDR2 SYDVKM. The length of the CDR3 is 14 residues. V was cut by 4 bases and J by 10 bases, with 19 bases left in between. The CDR3 is CASSSGPLGPLYTF. The CDR3, as DNA: TGTGCCAGCAGTTCCGGTCCCTTGGGGCCCCTCTACACCTTC.

The chain is built from TRBV10-3 and TRBJ2-1, with D perhaps matching TRBD2 (5 bases). CDR3 length: 19 residues. Trimming removed 0 bases from V and 4 bases from J, with 22 bases in between. Germline assignment: CDR1 ENHRY and CDR2 SYGVKD. The CDR3 nucleotides are TGTGCCATCAGTGAGTCGACTAAGGTAGCGACTGGGATGTACAATGAGCAGTTCTTC. Translating it yields CAISESTKVATGMYNEQFF.

This clone was found once. The chain couples TRBV7-3 to TRBJ2-3, with D possibly being TRBD1 or TRBD2 (5 bases each). Germline V gene lookup returns CDR1 SGHTA and CDR2 FQGTGA. Trimming cost V 2 bases and J 3 bases, with 9 bases left between them. The CDR3 runs to 14 residues. The CDR3 is CASSLGGFTDTQYF. The DNA for the CDR3 is TGTGCCAGCAGCTTAGGGGGTTTTACAGATACGCAGTATTTT.

The chain combines TRBV10-3 with TRBJ1-2; a weak D match, TRBD1 (6 bases). The V end lost 2 bases, the J end lost 1 base, and 11 bases lay between the germline ends. Germline V gene data show CDR1 as ENHRY and CDR2 as SYGVKD. This CDR3 is 15 amino acids long. CDR3 in DNA: TGTGCCATCAGTGAGGTCGCCAGGGGTAACTATGGCTACACCTTC. Encoded protein: CAISEVARGNYGYTF.

V gene TRBV3-1 (or the pseudogene TRBV3-2) combines with J gene TRBJ1-2; D remains ambiguous. Germline V gene sequence: CDR1 LGHDT, CDR2 YNNKEL (reference sequence). Trimming took off 1 base at V and 1 base at J, with 13 bases between the two ends. CDR3 length: 16 amino acids. The CDR3 sequence: CASSQGGDIYNYGYTF. The CDR3 region has the DNA TGTGCCAGCAGCCAAGGGGGAGACATCTATAACTATGGCTACACCTTC.

This sequence joins TRBV4-2 and TRBJ1-4, with a tentative D call TRBD1 (5 bases). Between the trimmed V and J ends, which lost 4 bases and 7 bases, there was a span of 13 bases. CDR1 LGHNA and CDR2 YNFKEQ come from the germline V gene. CDR3 length: 14 amino acids. The CDR3, as DNA: TGTGCCAGCAGCCCTGGTGGGAGGGGTGAAAAACTGTTTTTT. This codes for CASSPGGRGEKLFF.

This chain links TRBV28 with TRBJ1-5; 9 nucleotides align to TRBD1. There are 16 residues in the CDR3. CDR1 is MDHEN and CDR2 is SYDVKM in the germline V gene. The V and J ends lost 7 bases and 8 bases, in that order; junction bases with no gene match: 15. CDR3 protein: CASTRTGGTGFKPQHF. The CDR3 DNA sequence: TGTGCCAGCACCCGAACGGGCGGGACAGGGTTTAAGCCCCAGCATTTT.

The chain couples TRBV7-9 to TRBJ2-7; a weak D match, TRBD1 (5 bases). CDR1 and CDR2 (germline): SEHNR, FQNEAQ (reference sequence). The CDR3 loop spans 13 amino acids. The ends were cut back, 4 bases at V and 5 bases at J, with 12 bases in the middle. The CDR3 bases are TGTGCCAGCAGCTCAGGGCCCCTTAACGAGCAGTACTTC. Translation: CASSSGPLNEQYF.

The chain uses TRBV29-1 and TRBJ1-2; 7 bases map to TRBD1. Germline V gene data show CDR1 as SQVTM and CDR2 as ANQGSEA. The CDR3 is made up of 12 amino acids. Germline trimming cut 7 bases from V and 4 bases from J; bases unmatched to any gene: 6. The CDR3: CSDATGSYGYTF. The CDR3 nucleotides read TGCAGCGACGCGACAGGGTCCTATGGCTACACCTTC.

V and J are TRBV5-1 and TRBJ1-4; 7 nucleotides agree with TRBD1. The CDR3 covers 15 residues. Trimming cost V 4 bases and J 3 bases; bases outside gene matches: 6. The germline V gene encodes CDR1 SGHRS and CDR2 YFSETQ. The CDR3, as DNA: TGCGCCAGCAGCATTCAGGGGGAGGCTAATGAAAAACTGTTTTTT. Protein: CASSIQGEANEKLFF.

The CDR3 nucleotides read TGTGCCAGCAGCCCCAGCGGGAGTTACGAGCAGTACTTC. It is translated as CASSPSGSYEQYF. The V call is TRBV7-6, the J call TRBJ2-7; TRBD2 aligns across 8 bases. Germline V gives CDR1 SGHVS, CDR2 FNYEAQ. V lost 5 bases to trimming and J lost 4 bases; unmatched junction nucleotides: 4. CDR3 size: 13 residues.

V and J are TRBV24-1 and TRBJ1-2, with unresolved D. Germline CDR1 reads KGHDR; CDR2 reads SFDVKD. The V end lost 4 bases, the J end lost 4 bases, and 9 bases lay between the germline ends. This CDR3 is 13 amino acids long. CDR3 sequence (DNA): TGTGCCACCAGTGAATCCTGGTTCTATGGCTACACCTTC. Protein sequence: CATSESWFYGYTF.

The rearrangement links TRBV7-3 to TRBJ2-1, with D perhaps TRBD2 (5 bases). This CDR3 has 15 residues. V lost 2 bases, J lost 4 bases, and 12 bases lay in between. Germline-derived CDR1 and CDR2 are SGHTA and FQGTGA. CDR3: CASSLEGASYNEQFF. The CDR3 DNA follows: TGTGCCAGCAGCTTAGAGGGAGCTTCTTACAATGAGCAGTTCTTC. The full variable domain, completed using reference TRBV7-3 and TRBJ2-1, is GAGVSQTPSNKVTEKGKYVELRCDPISGHTALYWYRQSLGQGPEFLIYFQGTGAADDSGLPNDRFFAVRPEGSVSTLKIQRTERGDSAVYLCASSLEGASYNEQFFGPGTRLTVL.

The chain couples TRBV5-4 to TRBJ1-2; unclear D gene. V lost 0 bases to trimming and J lost 6 bases, with 12 bases between them. CDR1 and CDR2 (germline): SGHNT, YYREEE (reference sequence). CDR3 size: 14 residues. The CDR3 DNA follows: TGTGCCAGCAGCTTGGCCCGGGGAGACCATGGCTACACCTTC. It yields the protein CASSLARGDHGYTF.

The rearrangement links TRBV11-1 to TRBJ1-5; 7 positions match TRBD1. CDR3 length: 15 residues. V lost 5 bases, J lost 4 bases, and 8 bases stayed unmatched. CDR1 is SGHAT and CDR2 is FQDESV in the germline V gene (reference sequence). CDR3 sequence (DNA): TGTGCCAGCAGCCTAGGGGGCGCGGGGAATCAGCCCCAGCATTTT. Its translation: CASSLGGAGNQPQHF.

The V call is TRBV19, the J call TRBJ1-5; D is unresolved. Trimming shortened V by 4 bases and J by 1 base, and 17 bases separated the two germline ends. Germline values: CDR1 LNHDA, CDR2 SQIVND (reference sequence). The CDR3 is made up of 17 amino acids. The CDR3, as DNA: TGTGCCAGTAGTACCGAAAAGGAGTGGCAAAGCAATCAGCCCCAGCATTTT. It yields the protein CASSTEKEWQSNQPQHF.